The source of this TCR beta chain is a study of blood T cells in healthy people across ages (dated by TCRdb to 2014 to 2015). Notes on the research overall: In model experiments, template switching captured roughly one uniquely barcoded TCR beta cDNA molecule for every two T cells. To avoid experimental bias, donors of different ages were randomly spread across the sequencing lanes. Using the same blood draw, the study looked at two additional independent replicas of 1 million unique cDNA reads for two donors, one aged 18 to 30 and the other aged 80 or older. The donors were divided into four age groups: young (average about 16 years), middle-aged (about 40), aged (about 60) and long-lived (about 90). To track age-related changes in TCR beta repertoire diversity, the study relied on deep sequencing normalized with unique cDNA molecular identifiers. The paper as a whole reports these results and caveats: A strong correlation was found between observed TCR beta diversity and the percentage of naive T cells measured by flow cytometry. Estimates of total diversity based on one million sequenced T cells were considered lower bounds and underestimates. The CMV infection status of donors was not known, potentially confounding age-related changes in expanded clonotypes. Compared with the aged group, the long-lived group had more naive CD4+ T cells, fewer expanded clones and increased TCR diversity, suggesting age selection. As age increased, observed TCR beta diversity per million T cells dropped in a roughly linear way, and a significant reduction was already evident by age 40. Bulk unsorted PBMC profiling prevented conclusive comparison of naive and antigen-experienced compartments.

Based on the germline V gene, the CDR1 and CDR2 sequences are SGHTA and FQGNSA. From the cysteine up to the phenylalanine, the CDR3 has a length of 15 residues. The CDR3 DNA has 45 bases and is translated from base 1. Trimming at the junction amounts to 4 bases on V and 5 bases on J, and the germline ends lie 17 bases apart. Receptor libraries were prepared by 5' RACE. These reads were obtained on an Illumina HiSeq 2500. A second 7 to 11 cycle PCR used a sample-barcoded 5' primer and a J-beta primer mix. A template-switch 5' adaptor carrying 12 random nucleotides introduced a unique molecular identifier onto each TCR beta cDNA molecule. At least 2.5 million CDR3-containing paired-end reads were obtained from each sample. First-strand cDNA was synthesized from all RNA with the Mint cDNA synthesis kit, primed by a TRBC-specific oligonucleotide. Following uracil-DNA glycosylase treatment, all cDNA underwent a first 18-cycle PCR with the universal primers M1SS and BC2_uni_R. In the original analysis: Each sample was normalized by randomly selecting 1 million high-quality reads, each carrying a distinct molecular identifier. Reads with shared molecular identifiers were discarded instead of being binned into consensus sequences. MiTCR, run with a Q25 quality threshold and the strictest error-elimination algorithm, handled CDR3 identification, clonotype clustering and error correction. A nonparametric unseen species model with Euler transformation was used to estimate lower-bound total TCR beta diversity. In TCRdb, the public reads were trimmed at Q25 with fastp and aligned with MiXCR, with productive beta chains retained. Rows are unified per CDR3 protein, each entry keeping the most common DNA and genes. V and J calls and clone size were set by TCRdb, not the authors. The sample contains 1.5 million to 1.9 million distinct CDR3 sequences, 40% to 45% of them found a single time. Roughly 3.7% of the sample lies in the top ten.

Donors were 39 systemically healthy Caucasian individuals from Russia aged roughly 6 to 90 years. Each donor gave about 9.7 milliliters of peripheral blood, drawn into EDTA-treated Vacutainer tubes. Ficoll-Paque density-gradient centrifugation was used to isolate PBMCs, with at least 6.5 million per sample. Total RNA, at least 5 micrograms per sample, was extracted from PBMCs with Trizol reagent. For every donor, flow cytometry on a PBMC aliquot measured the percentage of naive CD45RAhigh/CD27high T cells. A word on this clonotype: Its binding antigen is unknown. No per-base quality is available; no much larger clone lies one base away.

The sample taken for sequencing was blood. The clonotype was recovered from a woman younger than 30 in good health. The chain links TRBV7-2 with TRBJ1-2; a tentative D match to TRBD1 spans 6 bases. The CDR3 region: CASSCPGHPTYGYTF. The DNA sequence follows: TGTGCCAGCAGCTGCCCGGGACACCCAACTTATGGCTACACCTTC.